These T cell receptor beta chains were read from a single sample in a study of human T cells and chemical hapten exposure. Each CDR3 protein is one row after TCRdb ran MiXCR on the RACE reads. The sample holds 150,000 to 200,000 distinct CDR3 sequences; around a quarter are singletons and the top ten take roughly 2.4%. The starting material was whole blood, obtained in connection with sensitization to the hapten diphenylcyclopropenone (DPC). These receptors all come from a woman in her thirties or forties with alopecia areata. Some clones in this sample may be carry-over from other donors' samples. Each CDR3 is given with its conserved first and last residue.

TRBJ2-1,TRBV6-1,CASSVRDRGLNEQFF
TRBJ2-3,TRBV6-5,CASSYVREGPQYF
TRBJ2-7,TRBV12-3/TRBV12-4,CASSGGTRDREQYF
TRBJ1-2,TRBV4-3,CASSQATGRYGYTF
TRBJ2-7,TRBV28,CASSFTGGPSYEQYF
TRBJ2-5,TRBV7-2,CASSLEGFQETQYF
TRBJ2-1,TRBV7-2,CASSSMGTGVYNEQFF
TRBJ1-5,TRBV25-1,CASSESAGPQHF
TRBJ2-1,TRBV2,CASGSGAYNEQFF
TRBJ2-6,TRBV2,CASSGLGPTSGRSGANVLTF
TRBJ1-6,TRBV20-1,CSASDSSYNSPLHF
TRBJ2-5,TRBV20-1,CSARPGPGQETQYF
TRBJ2-7,TRBV2,CASGVASGRPYEQYF
TRBJ1-1,TRBV18,CASSRAAGDTEAFF
TRBJ1-1,TRBV20-1,CSVLLMNTEAFF
TRBJ1-3,TRBV5-1,CASSLELGSGNTIYF
TRBJ1-5,TRBV20-1,CSARRGTVNQPQHF
TRBJ2-7,TRBV4-3,CASSVGDGPYEQYF
TRBJ1-2,TRBV6-2/TRBV6-3,CASNTNYGYTF
TRBJ1-1,TRBV7-3,CASSLMGQEAFF
TRBJ2-7,TRBV29-1,CSVTGQGPHEQYF
TRBJ1-6,TRBV20-1,CSARDQDSPLHF
TRBJ2-7,TRBV29-1,CSVAISYEQYF
TRBJ2-5,TRBV29-1,CSVATGVGETQYF
TRBJ2-2,TRBV4-3,CASSQDPPVAGGYTGELFF
TRBJ2-3,TRBV27,CASSLWARNTDTQYF